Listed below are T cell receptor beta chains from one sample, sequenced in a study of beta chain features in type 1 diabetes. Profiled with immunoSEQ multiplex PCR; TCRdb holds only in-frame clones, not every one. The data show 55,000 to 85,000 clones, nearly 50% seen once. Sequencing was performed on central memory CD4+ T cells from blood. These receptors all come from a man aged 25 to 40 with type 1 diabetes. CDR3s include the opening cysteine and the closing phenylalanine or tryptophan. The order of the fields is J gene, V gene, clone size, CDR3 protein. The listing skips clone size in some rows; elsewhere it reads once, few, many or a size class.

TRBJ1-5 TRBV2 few CASSELGQGMHSNQPQHF
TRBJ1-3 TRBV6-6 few CASSYSRSPGGNTIYF
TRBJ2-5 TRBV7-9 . CASSLGDRTSGQETQYF
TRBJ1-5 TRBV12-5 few CASGLDSGNQPQHF
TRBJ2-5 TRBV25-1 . CASSPPGIGQETQYF
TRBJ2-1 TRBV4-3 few CASSQDPGSYNEQFF
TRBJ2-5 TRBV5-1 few CASSFSGKQETQYF
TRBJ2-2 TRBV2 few CASSSGRSGELFF
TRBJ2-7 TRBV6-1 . CASSGPGVAAYEQYF
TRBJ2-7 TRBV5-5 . CASSLEAGWQYF
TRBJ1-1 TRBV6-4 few CASKRGGDTEAFF
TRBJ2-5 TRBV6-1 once CASTAGGLQETQYF
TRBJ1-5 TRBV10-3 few CAIIVRGHNQPQHF